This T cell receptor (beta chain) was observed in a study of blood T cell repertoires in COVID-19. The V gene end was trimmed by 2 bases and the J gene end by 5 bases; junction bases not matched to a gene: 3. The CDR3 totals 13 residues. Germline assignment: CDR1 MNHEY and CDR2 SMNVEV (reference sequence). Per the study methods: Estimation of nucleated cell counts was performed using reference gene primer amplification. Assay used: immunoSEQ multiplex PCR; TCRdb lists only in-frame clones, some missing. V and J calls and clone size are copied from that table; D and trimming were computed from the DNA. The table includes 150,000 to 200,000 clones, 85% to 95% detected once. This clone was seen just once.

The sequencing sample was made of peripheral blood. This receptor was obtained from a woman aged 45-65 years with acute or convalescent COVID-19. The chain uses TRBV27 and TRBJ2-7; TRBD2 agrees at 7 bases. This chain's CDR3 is CASSLSGTNEQYF. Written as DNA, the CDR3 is TGTGCCAGCAGTTTAAGCGGGACCAACGAGCAGTACTTC.